The text below deals with one T cell receptor (beta chain). These data originate in a study of cytomegalovirus exposure and HLA in healthy donors. The PCR had 60 Vbeta and 13 Jbeta primers. Authors' analysis steps: In a later analysis, the count reached approximately 80 million unique TCR beta chains, with about 11 million shared. Clones were read by immunoSEQ multiplex PCR, and TCRdb kept only the in-frame ones, dropping some. The DNA gave D and trimming, while V, J and clone size come from that table. The repertoire holds roughly 220,000 clones, with approximately 78% as singletons. V shed 7 bases, J shed 2 bases, and the junction held 9 bases outside the gene matches. This CDR3 has 15 amino acids. From germline, CDR1 is SNHLY and CDR2 FYNNEI.

Specimen: PBMCs. This chain uses TRBV2 with TRBJ1-1, with TRBD1 matching over 8 bases. The sequence was obtained from a man aged 25-45 years in good health and CMV-seronegative. CDR3 protein: CASNGQGEPNTEAFF. CDR3 sequence (DNA): TGTGCCAGCAACGGACAGGGAGAACCTAACACTGAAGCTTTCTTT.